The 27 T cell receptor beta chains below come from one sample, sequenced in a study of T cells in women clearing cervical HPV infection. Here immunoSEQ multiplex PCR was the method, and the copy in TCRdb shows in-frame clones only, minus some. Listed are some 33,000 clones; around 4% falls within the top ten. The sequenced sample was blood buffy coat. The receptors shown here come from a woman between 18 and 70 years old with a cervical HPV16 infection that either progressed to CIN3+ or cleared (not recorded which).

About this clone: The read finishes 3 residues shy of the CDR3 end, and the germline J gene is used to complete it. This chain links TRBV5-4 with TRBJ2-7; 7 bases fit TRBD2. V gave up 3 bases and J gave up 0 bases; unmatched junction bases: 6. This CDR3 region has 15 residues. From germline, CDR1 is SGHNT and CDR2 YYREEE (reference sequence). CDR3 DNA (partial): TGTGCCAGCAGCTCGACGGGGGGATTCTCCTACGAG. Translating gives CASSSTGGFSYE. The full CDR3 sequence reads CASSSTGGFSYEQYF.

Remarks on this clone: The DNA ends 3 residues before the CDR3 does, and the rest of the CDR3 is filled in from the germline J gene. The chain has TRBV7-2 and TRBJ1-2; D possibly corresponds to TRBD1 (5 bases). The CDR3 length is 15 residues. Germline V gene data show CDR1 as SGHTA and CDR2 as FQGNSA. CDR3 in amino acids: CASSLGAGSPNDYTF. CDR3 bases read: TGTGCCAGCAGCTTAGGAGCAGGGTCCCCCAACGAC.

Note on this clone: The CDR3 end falls 3 residues outside the read, so it is completed with the germline J gene. This specimen includes other DNA sequences encoding the same CDR3. This chain links TRBV5-1 with TRBJ2-7; D is possibly TRBD2 (6 bases). CDR3 length equals 15 residues. Trimming stripped 4 bases from V and 6 bases from J, with 20 bases between. CDR1 SGHRS and CDR2 YFSETQ come from the germline V gene. The sequenced CDR3 bases are TGCGCCAGCAGCCATCTCGCGGGAACGGCATCCGAG. Translating gives CASSHLAGTASE. In full, the CDR3 is CASSHLAGTASEQYF.

Comment on this clone: The read terminates 3 residues ahead of where the CDR3 ends, so the germline J gene completes it. The chain has TRBV19 and TRBJ1-2; D unclear. Germline assignment: CDR1 LNHDA and CDR2 SQIVND (reference sequence). The CDR3 has 14 residues. Incomplete CDR3 DNA: TGTGCCAGTAGTATACTAGCGGGCACAGATACC. Amino acids: CASSILAGTDT. The full CDR3 reads CASSILAGTDTYTF.

As concerns this clone: The read ends 3 residues early relative to the CDR3; the germline J gene fills the gap. This chain links TRBV30 with TRBJ2-7; TRBD1 might be the D (5 bases). The germline gives CDR1 GTSNPN, CDR2 SVGIG (reference sequence). The CDR3 extends over 12 amino acids. Trimming removed 0 bases at V and 6 bases at J, with 9 bases between. CDR3 residues: CAWSVGVVEQYF. The sequenced CDR3 bases are TGTGCCTGGAGTGTAGGGGTGGTCGAG.

As regards this clone: The read gets to within 3 residues of the CDR3 end, and the germline J gene fills in the rest. This sequence joins TRBV5-1 and TRBJ1-1; D not resolved. The CDR3 sequence is 15 residues long. Germline CDR1 is SGHRS and CDR2 is YFSETQ. Trimming took off 0 bases at V and 1 base at J, with 10 bases between the two ends. The CDR3 DNA, read in part, is TGCGCCAGCAGCTTGGACGGCAGGCCGAACACTGAA. It yields the protein CASSLDGRPNTE. Given in full, the CDR3 is CASSLDGRPNTEAFF.

A word on this clone: From the germline J gene comes the end of the CDR3, since the read stops 3 residues before it. This chain uses TRBV24-1 with TRBJ2-3; 11 bases agree with TRBD2. The CDR3 is 17 amino acids. Germline V gene lookup returns CDR1 KGHDR and CDR2 SFDVKD. Unmatched junction bases numbered 9, after V lost 2 bases and J lost 6 bases. CDR3 residues: CATSDSLIAGGEDTQYF. Incomplete CDR3 DNA: TGTGCCACCAGTGATTCCTTAATAGCGGGAGGGGAGGATACG.

In regard to this clone: The read halts 3 residues ahead of the CDR3 end, with the missing end drawn from the germline J gene. This chain joins TRBV20-1 and TRBJ1-3, with a possible D match to TRBD1 (5 bases). V lost 6 bases to trimming and J lost 4 bases, with 19 bases between them. Looked up from germline, CDR1 is DFQATT and CDR2 is SNEGSKA (reference sequence). This CDR3 comprises 15 residues. This CDR3 reads CSAPIRAEKGNTIYF. Incomplete CDR3 DNA: TGCAGTGCCCCGATCAGGGCTGAAAAAGGAAACACC.

On this clone: The CDR3 end falls 3 residues outside the read, so it is completed with the germline J gene. V usage is TRBV30 and J usage is TRBJ2-1; D remains unclear. Trimming pared 8 bases from V and 6 bases from J, leaving 8 bases between. There are 10 residues in the CDR3. The germline V gene encodes CDR1 GTSNPN and CDR2 SVGIG (reference sequence). The sequenced part of the CDR3 DNA is TGTGCCACGGGTTTCAATGAG. Protein product: CATGFNE. The complete CDR3 sequence is CATGFNEQFF.

Details on this clone: The CDR3 end lies 3 residues beyond the end of the read and is filled in from the germline J gene. The chain combines TRBV10-3 with TRBJ2-7, with D possibly TRBD1 on 6 matching bases. The germline V and J ends were trimmed by 0 bases and 5 bases, with 14 bases remaining between them. The CDR3 covers 15 residues. Germline lookup yields CDR1 ENHRY and CDR2 SYGVKD. Incomplete CDR3 DNA: TGTGCCATCAGTGAGTCAGCAGGGGTGTCCCACGAG. This translates into CAISESAGVSHE. The entire CDR3 reads CAISESAGVSHEQYF.

On this clone itself: The read halts 3 residues ahead of the CDR3 end, with the missing end drawn from the germline J gene. The chain uses TRBV2 and TRBJ2-3; D is perhaps TRBD2 (5 bases). The CDR3 is 13 residues long. Trimming pared 7 bases from V and 0 bases from J, leaving 8 bases between. Germline V gives CDR1 SNHLY, CDR2 FYNNEI. The CDR3: CASKAASTDTQYF. The sequenced CDR3 bases are TGTGCCAGCAAAGCGGCTAGCACAGATACG.

For this clone: The read ends 3 residues early relative to the CDR3; the germline J gene fills the gap. V is TRBV2 and J is TRBJ2-3, with a tentative D call TRBD1 (6 bases). V lost 6 bases and J lost 0, with 10 bases in between. The CDR3 spans 14 residues. CDR1 is SNHLY and CDR2 is FYNNEI in the germline V gene. The CDR3 loop is CASSPQGSTDTQYF. CDR3 DNA, as far as it was read: TGTGCCAGCAGCCCCCAGGGGAGCACAGATACG.

This CDR3 is CASSTVNYGQYF. The covered CDR3 bases are TGTGCCAGTAGTACGGTAAACTATGGT. The chain has TRBV19 and TRBJ2-4, with D hard to call. With the read ending 3 residues before the CDR3 end, the germline J gene is used to fill in that end. Germline CDR1 and CDR2: LNHDA and SQIVND (reference sequence). This CDR3 comprises 12 residues.

In regard to this clone: The sequenced fragment ends 3 residues before the CDR3 boundary, so the rest is inferred from the germline J gene. The gene calls are TRBV14 and TRBJ2-2; D is unclear. V was shortened by 0 bases and J by 7 bases, with 9 bases between the two germline ends. The CDR3 is 14 residues long. Germline CDR1 and CDR2: SGHDN and FVKESK. The sequenced part of the CDR3 DNA is TGTGCCAGCAGCCAAGAAAACAATGGCGGGGAG. Translation: CASSQENNGGE. The whole CDR3 region reads CASSQENNGGELFF.

A note on this clone: The read ends 3 residues shy of where the CDR3 ends; the end is completed using the germline J gene. V is TRBV7-9 and J is TRBJ2-7, with 8 bases fitting TRBD1. Germline loops: CDR1 SEHNR, CDR2 FQNEAQ (reference sequence). The CDR3 is made up of 14 amino acids. J was trimmed by 2 bases and V by 5 bases; bases with no gene match: 5. The chain's CDR3 is CASSPGQGPYEQYF. The CDR3 DNA, read in part, is TGTGCCAGCAGCCCAGGACAGGGCCCCTACGAG.

About this clone itself: The CDR3 extends 3 residues past the end of the read, so its final part is completed from the germline J gene. The chain couples TRBV30 to TRBJ1-2; the D gene is possibly TRBD1 (6 bases). The germline V gene has CDR1 GTSNPN and CDR2 SVGIG (reference sequence). The V end was cut by 3 bases, the J end by 0 bases, with 20 bases between. CDR3 length: 17 residues. CDR3: CAWRALGQQGSNYGYTF. CDR3 bases read: TGTGCCTGGAGGGCCCTTGGACAACAGGGTTCTAACTATGGC. Combining the CDR3 with reference TRBV30 and TRBJ1-2 gives the whole variable domain SQTIHQWPATLVQPVGSPLSLECTVEGTSNPNLYWYRQAAGRGLQLLFYSVGIGQISSEVPQNLSASRPQDRQFILSSKKLLLSDSGFYLCAWRALGQQGSNYGYTFGSGTRLTVV.

Of note for this clone: The CDR3 end is not reached by the read, which stops 3 residues before it; the germline J gene fills it in. The gene calls are TRBV18 and TRBJ2-1; 11 bases fit TRBD2. Germline loops: CDR1 KGHSH, CDR2 LQKENI. Unmatched junction bases numbered 9, after V lost 3 bases and J lost 2 bases. This CDR3 is 18 amino acids long. The part of the CDR3 DNA that was read is TGTGCCAGCTCACCGACTAGCGGGGCCGCATTAACCTACAATGAG. This translates into CASSPTSGAALTYNE. The whole CDR3 region reads CASSPTSGAALTYNEQFF.

In the case of this clone: The junction does not match germline at one end; this may be a read error. The sequenced fragment ends 3 residues before the CDR3 boundary, so the rest is inferred from the germline J gene. This CDR3 is also generated by other DNA sequences in the sample. The rearrangement joins TRBV30 to TRBJ1-2; TRBD1 might be the D (6 bases). The germline CDR1 and CDR2 sequences are GTSNPN and SVGIG (reference sequence). The CDR3 extends over 14 amino acids. The sequenced part of the CDR3 DNA is TGTGCCTGGAGTCTCGGCAGGGGAGGCTATGGT. This translates into CAWSLGRGGYG. The full CDR3 sequence reads CAWSLGRGGYGYTF. The whole variable domain, remainder taken from reference TRBV30 and TRBJ1-2, is SQTIHQWPATLVQPVGSPLSLECTVEGTSNPNLYWYRQAAGRGLQLLFYSVGIGQISSEVPQNLSASRPQDRQFILSSKKLLLSDSGFYLCAWSLGRGGYGYTFGSGTRLTVV.

A remark on this clone: The read is 3 residues too short to cover the CDR3 end, so that end is filled in from the germline J gene. The genes are TRBV6-2 or TRBV6-3 and TRBJ2-4; possibly TRBD1 or TRBD2 for D (5 bases each). CDR3 length: 12 amino acids. Looked up from germline, CDR1 is MNHEY and CDR2 is SVGEGT. Incomplete CDR3 DNA: TGTGCCAGCACATTGGGGCCCGGAGGT. Amino acids: CASTLGPGG. In full, the CDR3 is CASTLGPGGQYF.

Details on this clone: The read stops 3 residues short of the end of the CDR3; the missing end is completed from the germline J gene. The J gene is TRBJ2-3, the V gene TRBV7-7; D is ambiguous. This CDR3 is built from 14 residues. Per the germline V gene, CDR1 is SSHAT and CDR2 is FNYEAQ (reference sequence). V lost 1 base and J 3 bases, leaving 8 bases between the germline ends. Partial CDR3 DNA: TGTGCCAGCAGCTTAGGACTGGCAACAGATACG. Translated: CASSLGLATDT. The entire CDR3 protein is CASSLGLATDTQYF.

Comments on this clone: Read sequence stops 3 residues before the CDR3 end, and the germline J gene provides the missing end. The chain has TRBV18 and TRBJ2-4, with D possibly TRBD1 on 6 matching bases. Germline V gene data show CDR1 as KGHSH and CDR2 as LQKENI. The CDR3 runs to 15 residues. Here the CDR3 reads CASSPLRTDNYGQYF. CDR3 bases read: TGTGCCAGCTCACCACTAAGGACAGACAACTATGGT.

Concerning this clone itself: The CDR3 extends 3 residues past the end of the read, so its final part is completed from the germline J gene. This chain joins TRBV19 and TRBJ2-4; perhaps TRBD2 as D (6 bases). This CDR3 has 14 residues. Per germline, CDR1 LNHDA and CDR2 SQIVND (reference sequence). Partial CDR3 DNA: TGTGCCAGTAAAGATGGGGCGGGGACGGATGGT. Translating gives CASKDGAGTDG. The entire CDR3 reads CASKDGAGTDGQYF.

As for this clone: The DNA ends 3 residues before the CDR3 does, and the rest of the CDR3 is filled in from the germline J gene. The chain combines TRBV7-9 with TRBJ1-2; the D gene is possibly TRBD1 (6 bases). CDR3 length: 14 amino acids. The germline V gene encodes CDR1 SEHNR and CDR2 FQNEAQ (reference sequence). The covered CDR3 bases are TGTGCCAGCAGCACATCACCGGGACACTACGAC. Its translation is CASSTSPGHYD. The whole CDR3 protein reads CASSTSPGHYDYTF.

In the case of this clone: Read coverage stops 3 residues before the CDR3 terminus; the germline J gene supplies the remainder. This chain uses TRBV5-1 with TRBJ2-3, with unresolved D. Looked up from germline, CDR1 is SGHRS and CDR2 is YFSETQ. The CDR3 consists of 13 residues. The V end was cut by 5 bases, the J end by 3 bases, with 10 bases between. The sequenced part of the CDR3 DNA is TGCGCCAGCAGGAGGATAGCAACAGATACG. It translates to CASRRIATDT. From start to end, the CDR3 is CASRRIATDTQYF.

Worth noting for this clone: From the germline J gene comes the end of the CDR3, since the read stops 3 residues before it. This sequence joins TRBV7-8 and TRBJ2-7; the D gene is possibly TRBD2 (6 bases). V lost 7 bases, J lost 6 bases, and 22 bases lay in between. Germline loops: CDR1 SGHVS, CDR2 FQNEAQ. The CDR3 totals 15 residues. The CDR3: CASTTGRPGSREQYF. Partial CDR3 DNA: TGTGCCAGCACAACTGGGAGGCCGGGGTCCCGCGAG.

To note about this clone: The read is 3 residues too short to cover the CDR3 end, so that end is filled in from the germline J gene. The rearrangement joins TRBV7-8 to TRBJ2-1, with 7 bases fitting TRBD1. The germline V gene encodes CDR1 SGHVS and CDR2 FQNEAQ. The CDR3 is made up of 16 amino acids. J lost 4 bases, V lost 7 bases, and 13 bases had no gene match. The CDR3 spells CASTTLGAGGYNEQFF. The CDR3 bases that were read are TGTGCCAGCACCACCCTCGGGGCAGGGGGTTACAATGAG.

As regards this clone: The CDR3 extends 3 residues past the end of the read, so its final part is completed from the germline J gene. The chain is built from TRBV20-1 and TRBJ1-1, with D perhaps TRBD1 (6 bases). From germline, CDR1 is DFQATT and CDR2 SNEGSKA (reference sequence). This CDR3 spans 14 amino acids. V was cut by 0 bases and J by 4 bases, with 12 bases left in between. The CDR3 sequence: CSARDRGMSTEAFF. Partial CDR3 DNA: TGCAGTGCTAGAGACAGGGGAATGAGCACTGAA.